This T cell receptor beta chain stems from a study of blood T cell repertoires in COVID-19. About the study: The origin of the acute and convalescent COVID-19 samples was the United States, Italy and Spain. T cells, B-cell-depleted T cells, or PBMCs provided the cDNA or gDNA that served as material.

Authors' data handling: Scientists estimated how many nucleated cells there were by amplifying reference gene primers. This table comes from immunoSEQ multiplex PCR, and its TCRdb copy is limited to in-frame clones, with some not included. V, J and clone size are those of that table, while D and trimming were read from the DNA. The sample lists tens of thousands of clones, 75% to 85% occurring once. This CDR3 comprises 15 residues. The germline V gene encodes CDR1 MNHEY and CDR2 SVGEGT. V shed 1 base and J shed 1 base, with 10 bases lying between them. This clone has only one observation. The receptor's source is a woman between 70 and 85 years old with acute or convalescent COVID-19. Sequencing was carried out using peripheral blood. This chain joins TRBV6-2 or TRBV6-3 and TRBJ1-1; the D is unclear. The CDR3: CASSYYGLQNTEAFF. CDR3 nucleotide sequence: TGTGCCAGCAGTTACTACGGACTCCAGAACACTGAAGCTTTCTTT.